The next 9 T cell receptor beta chains were all read from a single sample in a study of Ad26.COV2.S vaccination and SARS-CoV-2 variants. TCRdb's table, derived via immunoSEQ multiplex PCR, lists solely in-frame clones and lacks some. This sample has hundreds of thousands of clones, with 88% found just once. The treatment is: about 20 received Ad26.COV2.S at low or high dose, single or two shots; 5 received placebo; per-sample allocation not given. Sampling was performed 63 days after the first vaccine or placebo injection. The sequences come from peripheral blood, collected in a trial of Ad26.COV2.S vaccine versus placebo. These receptors came from a person aged 18 to 65 who received the Ad26.COV2.S COVID-19 vaccine or a placebo.

This chain uses TRBV7-3 with TRBJ2-1, with 7 bases fitting TRBD2. The CDR3 is made up of 14 amino acids. J lost 4 bases, V lost 2 bases, and 2 bases had no gene match. The germline V gene has CDR1 SGHTA and CDR2 FQGTGA. The CDR3 bases are TGTGCCAGCAGCTTAGGGGGACTATACAATGAGCAGTTCTTC. This gives the protein CASSLGGLYNEQFF. The full variable domain, rest sourced from reference TRBV7-3 and TRBJ2-1, is GAGVSQTPSNKVTEKGKYVELRCDPISGHTALYWYRQSLGQGPEFLIYFQGTGAADDSGLPNDRFFAVRPEGSVSTLKIQRTERGDSAVYLCASSLGGLYNEQFFGPGTRLTVL.

This rearrangement joins TRBV5-1 to TRBJ2-7; D may be TRBD1 (6 bases). CDR1 SGHRS and CDR2 YFSETQ come from the germline V gene. The CDR3 is 14 residues long. Trimming left V 4 bases short and J 5 bases short, with 16 bases between. The CDR3 loop is CASSKPPTGNEQYF. The CDR3 DNA reads as TGCGCCAGCAGCAAGCCACCTACAGGGAACGAGCAGTACTTC.

The genes are TRBV27 and TRBJ2-5, with 7 bases lining up with TRBD1. The CDR3 extends over 13 amino acids. With V trimmed by 8 bases and J by 5 bases, 8 bases remained unmatched. CDR1 is MNHEY, CDR2 SMNVEV, per germline (reference sequence). CDR3 in amino acids: CASATGARETQYF. The CDR3 coding sequence is TGTGCCAGCGCAACAGGGGCGCGGGAGACCCAGTACTTC.

This clone was recorded only once. The DNA for the CDR3 is TGTGCCAGCAGCTTAGACAGGGGGAACTATGGCTACACCTTC. Amino acids: CASSLDRGNYGYTF. V usage is TRBV7-2 and J usage is TRBJ1-2; 8 bases are a match to TRBD1. The CDR3 has 14 residues. CDR1 is SGHTA and CDR2 is FQGNSA in the germline V gene. V lost 1 base and J lost 2; bases outside the gene matches: 0.

V is TRBV10-3 and J is TRBJ2-3, with D unclear. The CDR3 totals 20 residues. CDR1 is ENHRY and CDR2 is SYGVKD in the germline V gene. V was trimmed by 4 bases and J by 0 bases, leaving 26 bases between them. The CDR3 sequence: CAISALPGQSLTTSTDTQYF. The DNA for the CDR3 is TGTGCCATCAGTGCCCTTCCTGGCCAATCCTTAACAACTAGCACAGATACGCAGTATTTT.

This chain's CDR3 is CASSPTTGSGNTIYF. CDR3 DNA: TGCGCCAGCAGCCCAACGACAGGTTCTGGAAACACCATATATTTT. The chain joins TRBV5-1 to TRBJ1-3; D is possibly TRBD1 (6 bases). Between the trimmed V and J ends, which lost 4 bases and 1 base, there was a span of 12 bases. The CDR3 runs 15 residues. From germline, CDR1 is SGHRS and CDR2 YFSETQ.

The chain couples TRBV9 to TRBJ1-5; D perhaps matches TRBD1 (5 bases). CDR1 and CDR2 (germline): SGDLS, YYNGEE. The CDR3 sequence is 18 residues long. Trimming shortened V by 0 bases and J by 1 base, and 17 bases separated the two germline ends. CDR3 sequence reads: CASSVGGSPLGSNQPQHF. The CDR3 DNA sequence: TGTGCCAGCAGCGTAGGGGGCAGTCCCCTCGGGAGCAATCAGCCCCAGCATTTT.

The genes are TRBV5-6 and TRBJ2-5; D perhaps matches TRBD2 (5 bases). This CDR3 contains 15 residues. Germline loops: CDR1 SGHDT, CDR2 YYEEEE. Trimming cost V 0 bases and J 2 bases, with 11 bases left between them. The CDR3 reads CASSLELRGQETQYF. The CDR3 DNA sequence: TGTGCCAGCAGCTTGGAACTTCGGGGACAAGAGACCCAGTACTTC.

The chain combines TRBV7-8 with TRBJ1-3; D is unclear. Germline V gene lookup returns CDR1 SGHVS and CDR2 FQNEAQ. CDR3 length: 14 residues. V was shortened by 5 bases and J by 0 bases, with 8 bases between the two germline ends. The CDR3 nucleotides read TGTGCCAGCAGCCCTCGGAACTCTGGAAACACCATATATTTT. It yields the protein CASSPRNSGNTIYF.